This TCR beta chain is from a study of Ad26.COV2.S vaccination and SARS-CoV-2 variants. Treatment: around 19 received Ad26.COV2.S at low or high dose, single or two shots; about 5 received placebo; per-sample allocation not given. Collection of the samples took place on day 63 after the first injection of vaccine or placebo. The germline V gene encodes CDR1 SGHTA and CDR2 FQGTGA. The CDR3 extends over 13 amino acids. V was cut by 4 bases and J by 4 bases, with 9 bases left in between. This clone appeared many times. Using immunoSEQ multiplex PCR, the repertoire was profiled, and TCRdb retains in-frame clones only, with some absent. This repertoire shows approximately 300,000 clones, roughly 80% found once; its top ten account for 2.1%.

Sequenced here: peripheral blood, sampled in a trial of Ad26.COV2.S vaccine versus placebo. The sequence derives from a person aged 18-60 years who received the Ad26.COV2.S COVID-19 vaccine or a placebo. J is TRBJ2-3 and V is TRBV7-3; D gene unclear. The CDR3 reads CASSWTWSDTQYF. As DNA, the CDR3 is TGTGCCAGCAGCTGGACCTGGTCAGATACGCAGTATTTT.